Shown below are 2 T cell receptor beta chains from a single sample sequenced in a study of T-cell reconstitution after alpha-beta-depleted transplantation in children. Unique molecular identifiers featured in how the TCRbeta library was prepared. TCRdb independently ran MiXCR on the PCR reads; one entry per CDR3 protein. The profile shows 490,000 or so distinct CDR3 sequences, under 15% of them singletons. This specimen consisted of PBMCs from the stem cell graft donor, obtained from the stem cell graft. The origin of the receptors is a human donor who donated a stem cell graft to a child with combined immunodeficiency.

This clonotype was counted many times. J is TRBJ1-6 and V is TRBV7-2, with D perhaps matching TRBD1 (6 bases). Trimming left V 4 bases short and J 0 bases short, with 10 bases between. Germline CDR1 SGHTA, CDR2 FQGNSA. This CDR3 is 16 amino acids long. Written as DNA, the CDR3 is TGTGCCAGCAGCTCCGGACAGCTCTCCTATAATTCACCCCTCCACTTT. Translated: CASSSGQLSYNSPLHF.

The table lists this clonotype with a few counts. This rearrangement joins TRBV9 to TRBJ2-1; 10 bases agree with TRBD1. The CDR3 spans 18 residues. J was trimmed by 0 bases and V by 2 bases; bases with no gene match: 8. Germline V lookup: CDR1 SGDLS, CDR2 YYNGEE. The CDR3 sequence: CASSVGQGITSSYNEQFF. CDR3 in DNA: TGTGCCAGCAGCGTGGGACAGGGGATTACGAGCTCCTACAATGAGCAGTTCTTC.